This T cell receptor beta chain was retrieved from a study of early T cells in non-severe SARS-CoV-2 infection. The TCR library protocol attached unique molecular identifiers to the individual cDNA molecules. One entry per CDR3 protein results from TCRdb running MiXCR on the 5' RACE reads. This table holds about 27,000 distinct CDR3 sequences, roughly 4.6% found once. This clonotype was counted many times. This CDR3 contains 15 residues. The V segment lost 0 bases and the J segment 2 bases; nucleotides outside the gene matches: 3. Germline-derived CDR1 and CDR2 are SGDLS and YYNGEE. This sequence originates from an adult who was a healthcare worker with PCR-confirmed SARS-CoV-2 infection or an uninfected control (not recorded which). This rearrangement joins TRBV9 to TRBJ2-7; TRBD2 matches 9 bases. The source material was whole blood. The CDR3: CASSVGTSATYEQYF. DNA of the CDR3: TGTGCCAGCAGCGTAGGGACTAGCGCGACCTACGAGCAGTACTTC. Filled out from reference TRBV9 and TRBJ2-7, the complete variable domain reads DSGVTQTPKHLITATGQRVTLRCSPRSGDLSVYWYQQSLDQGLQFLIQYYNGEERAKGNILERFSAQQFPDLHSELNLSSLELGDSALYFCASSVGTSATYEQYFGPGTRLTVT.